Listed here are 20 T cell receptor beta chains from one sample, sequenced in a study of shared clonotypes between healthy human individuals. The table came from immunoSEQ multiplex PCR; TCRdb's copy has only in-frame clones and leaves some out. Of 2,500,000 or so clones listed, approximately 94% were seen once; the top ten hold 0.11% to 0.15%. The sample comprised naive CD4+ T cells sorted from blood. This sample's subset: CD45RA+ positively selected. The origin of the receptors is a man younger than 35 in good health.

With respect to this clone: The sample holds other DNA sequences that translate to the same CDR3. The chain joins TRBV9 to TRBJ2-3; 9 bases fit TRBD2. After removal of 0 bases from V and 6 bases from J, the junction contained 5 bases not matched to a gene. Germline-derived CDR1 and CDR2 are SGDLS and YYNGEE. CDR3 length equals 15 residues. CDR3 in DNA: TGTGCCAGCAGCGTAGGGCTAGCGGGGTCGGATACGCAGTATTTT. This gives the protein CASSVGLAGSDTQYF.

The chain has TRBV5-6 and TRBJ2-7, with D possibly matching TRBD1 (5 bases). Germline-derived CDR1 and CDR2 are SGHDT and YYEEEE. V was cut by 0 bases and J by 4 bases, with 11 bases left in between. The CDR3 contains 14 residues. The CDR3 DNA reads as TGTGCCAGCAGCTTGGGACAGAATAATTACGAGCAGTACTTC. Translation gives CASSLGQNNYEQYF.

The chain joins TRBV29-1 to TRBJ1-5; D is unclear. V dropped 5 bases and J dropped 7 bases, with 15 bases sitting between them. The CDR3 is 13 residues long. Germline CDR1 and CDR2: SQVTM and ANQGSEA. DNA for the CDR3: TGCAGCGTTCCTGGGCGCGGGAGGCAGCCCCAGCATTTT. Encoded protein: CSVPGRGRQPQHF.

The chain combines TRBV6-5 with TRBJ1-1; tentative D call: TRBD1 (6 bases). In germline, CDR1 is MNHEY, CDR2 SVGAGI. V was pared by 0 bases and J by 7 bases, with 12 bases between. The CDR3 totals 14 residues. CDR3 nucleotides: TGTGCCAGCAGTTACTCCGTATCGACAGGTGAAGCTTTCTTT. Residues: CASSYSVSTGEAFF.

The chain carries TRBV19 and TRBJ2-7; 14 bases line up with TRBD2. V lost 3 bases, J lost 3 bases, and 1 base stayed unmatched. The CDR3 length is 15 residues. Germline CDR1 is LNHDA and CDR2 is SQIVND (reference sequence). The CDR3 DNA reads TGTGCCAGTAGTATTGGGACTAGCGGGGGCTACGAGCAGTACTTC. This sequence encodes CASSIGTSGGYEQYF. Full variable domain (missing parts from reference TRBV19 and TRBJ2-7): DGGITQSPKYLFRKEGQNVTLSCEQNLNHDAMYWYRQDPGQGLRLIYYSQIVNDFQKGDIAEGYSVSREKKESFPLTVTSAQKNPTAFYLCASSIGTSGGYEQYFGPGTRLTVT.

The rearrangement links TRBV10-3 to TRBJ2-3, with a weak D call TRBD2 (5 bases). The V end was cut by 2 bases, the J end by 4 bases, with 7 bases between. Germline CDR1 and CDR2: ENHRY and SYGVKD. CDR3 size: 13 residues. The CDR3 sequence is CAISEAGADTQYF. The CDR3 DNA reads as TGTGCCATCAGTGAGGCGGGCGCAGATACGCAGTATTTT.

The genes are TRBV30 and TRBJ2-5; D is unresolved. V lost 2 bases and J 5 bases, leaving 12 bases between the germline ends. CDR3 length: 13 residues. Germline V gene lookup returns CDR1 GTSNPN and CDR2 SVGIG (reference sequence). In DNA, the CDR3 is TGTGCCTGGAGTAAAAACGTACTGGAGACCCAGTACTTC. Translating gives CAWSKNVLETQYF.

The table lists this clone with a count of one. V gene TRBV11-2 combines with J gene TRBJ1-6; a possible D gene is TRBD1 (6 bases). The germline gives CDR1 SGHAT, CDR2 FQNNGV. The CDR3 length is 18 residues. Trimming pared 5 bases from V and 5 bases from J, leaving 22 bases between. Written as DNA, the CDR3 is TGTGCCAGCAGCGTTAAAACCGGGACACTGAATAATAATTCACCCCTCCACTTT. Encoded protein: CASSVKTGTLNNNSPLHF.

This chain uses TRBV7-2 with TRBJ2-3, with D hard to call. The V and J ends lost 5 bases and 6 bases respectively, with 9 bases between them. The germline gives CDR1 SGHTA, CDR2 FQGNSA. The CDR3 spans 12 residues. The CDR3 nucleotides are TGTGCCAGCAGCACTGATTGGGATACGCAGTATTTT. Translation: CASSTDWDTQYF. Supplemented by reference TRBV7-2 and TRBJ2-3, the full variable domain reads GAGVSQSPSNKVTEKGKDVELRCDPISGHTALYWYRQSLGQGLEFLIYFQGNSAPDKSGLPSDRFSAERTGGSVSTLTIQRTQQEDSAVYLCASSTDWDTQYFGPGTRLTVL.

V is TRBV18 and J is TRBJ2-7; 13 bases match TRBD2. Germline-derived CDR1 and CDR2 are KGHSH and LQKENI. The CDR3 length is 17 residues. After removal of 0 bases from V and 2 bases from J, the junction contained 4 bases not matched to a gene. CDR3 protein: CASSPPIGTSGAYEQYF. Here the CDR3 DNA reads TGTGCCAGCTCACCACCAATCGGGACTAGCGGGGCCTACGAGCAGTACTTC.

V usage is TRBV10-1 and J usage is TRBJ2-1; 10 nucleotides align to TRBD2. This CDR3 has 16 residues. V lost 5 bases, J lost 2 bases, and 6 bases stayed unmatched. CDR1 WNHNN and CDR2 SYGVQD come from the germline V gene (reference sequence). The CDR3 DNA reads as TGCGCCAGCAGTAGGACCGGGACTAGCGCCTACAATGAGCAGTTCTTC. Translated, it gives CASSRTGTSAYNEQFF.

This chain links TRBV11-2 with TRBJ2-3; no clear D gene. CDR3 length equals 16 residues. V gave up 1 base and J gave up 7 bases, with 18 bases separating them. CDR1 is SGHAT and CDR2 is FQNNGV in the germline V gene. CDR3 in amino acids: CASSLVLTGGSYTQYF. CDR3 nucleotide sequence: TGTGCCAGCAGCTTAGTCCTCACGGGTGGTTCGTATACGCAGTATTTT.

The chain links TRBV7-2 to TRBJ1-2; no clear D gene. Germline V CDR1 and CDR2: SGHTA, FQGNSA. V was clipped by 3 bases and J by 8 bases, with 13 bases between them. The CDR3 spans 13 residues. Here the CDR3 DNA reads TGTGCCAGCAGCTTCCCAGGCAGACGGGGCTACACCTTC. Its protein is CASSFPGRRGYTF.

This clone is a singleton in its sample. This chain uses TRBV9 with TRBJ2-5; D remains unclear. The V gene's germline CDR1 is SGDLS and CDR2 YYNGEE. CDR3 length: 14 amino acids. Between the trimmed V and J ends, which lost 0 bases and 5 bases, there was a span of 11 bases. CDR3 in DNA: TGTGCCAGCAGCGTAGCTTTCGTTGGGGAGACCCAGTACTTC. Protein sequence: CASSVAFVGETQYF.

The rearrangement uses TRBV19 and TRBJ2-4; a possible D gene is TRBD1 (6 bases). Germline values: CDR1 LNHDA, CDR2 SQIVND (reference sequence). Between the trimmed V and J ends, which lost 9 bases and 1 base, there was a span of 16 bases. The CDR3 sequence is 15 residues long. The CDR3 DNA follows: TGTGCCAGCAAGCTCGACAGGAACGCCAAAAACATTCAGTACTTC. It yields the protein CASKLDRNAKNIQYF.

The V and J genes are TRBV4-1 and TRBJ2-1; D may match TRBD1 or TRBD2 (6 bases each). CDR1 is MGHRA and CDR2 is YSYEKL in the germline V gene. Trimming took 3 bases from V and 8 from J, leaving 20 bases between them. CDR3 length equals 16 residues. CDR3 protein: CASSHVGGAFSDEQFF. In DNA, the CDR3 is TGCGCCAGCAGCCACGTCGGGGGCGCATTCTCTGATGAGCAGTTCTTC.

CDR3 in amino acids: CASRGTSSSSHEQYF. The CDR3 DNA follows: TGTGCCAGCAGGGGGACTAGTTCTTCTTCCCACGAGCAGTACTTC. The chain is built from TRBV9 and TRBJ2-7, with 8 bases identical to TRBD2. Germline trimming cut 5 bases from V and 5 bases from J; bases unmatched to any gene: 12. Germline V CDR1 and CDR2: SGDLS, YYNGEE. The CDR3 consists of 15 residues.

The rearrangement joins TRBV6-1 to TRBJ1-2; D perhaps matches TRBD1 (6 bases). The germline CDR1 and CDR2 sequences are MNHNS and SASEGT. V was shortened by 2 bases and J by 5 bases, with 18 bases between the two germline ends. The CDR3 totals 16 residues. The CDR3 spells CASSEINRVSPYGYTF. CDR3 DNA: TGTGCCAGCAGTGAAATCAACAGGGTTTCTCCTTATGGCTACACCTTC.

This chain connects TRBV6-1 to TRBJ2-7; D unresolved. CDR1 and CDR2 from the germline V gene are MNHNS and SASEGT. With 2 bases removed from V and 2 bases from J, the gap between germline ends came to 10 bases. The CDR3 covers 14 residues. In DNA, the CDR3 is TGTGCCAGCAGTGAAAAAACCAGGACCTACGAGCAGTACTTC. Translating it yields CASSEKTRTYEQYF.

The genes are TRBV5-4 and TRBJ1-6; weak D call: TRBD1 (6 bases). CDR3 size: 15 residues. CDR1 is SGHNT, CDR2 YYREEE, per germline (reference sequence). Trimming left V 4 bases short and J 4 bases short, with 12 bases between. The CDR3 loop reads CASSRGTGYNSPLHF. CDR3 nucleotide sequence: TGTGCCAGCAGCAGGGGGACGGGGTATAATTCACCCCTCCACTTT.